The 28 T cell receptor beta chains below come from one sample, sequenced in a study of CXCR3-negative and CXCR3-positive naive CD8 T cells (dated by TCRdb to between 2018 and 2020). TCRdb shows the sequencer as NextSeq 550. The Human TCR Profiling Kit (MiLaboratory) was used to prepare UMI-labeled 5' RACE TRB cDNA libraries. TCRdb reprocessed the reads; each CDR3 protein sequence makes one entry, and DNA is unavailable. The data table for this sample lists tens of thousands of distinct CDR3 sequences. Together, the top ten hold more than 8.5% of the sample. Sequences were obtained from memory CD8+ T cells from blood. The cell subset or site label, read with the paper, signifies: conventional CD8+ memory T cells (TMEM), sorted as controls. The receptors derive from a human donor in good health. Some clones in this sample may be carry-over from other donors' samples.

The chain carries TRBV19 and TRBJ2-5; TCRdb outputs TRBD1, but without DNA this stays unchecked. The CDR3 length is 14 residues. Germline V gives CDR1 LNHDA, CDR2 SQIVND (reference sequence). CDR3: CASTPGRTQETQYF. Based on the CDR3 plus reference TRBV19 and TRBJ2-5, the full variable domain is DGGITQSPKYLFRKEGQNVTLSCEQNLNHDAMYWYRQDPGQGLRLIYYSQIVNDFQKGDIAEGYSVSREKKESFPLTVTSAQKNPTAFYLCASTPGRTQETQYFGPGTRLLVL.

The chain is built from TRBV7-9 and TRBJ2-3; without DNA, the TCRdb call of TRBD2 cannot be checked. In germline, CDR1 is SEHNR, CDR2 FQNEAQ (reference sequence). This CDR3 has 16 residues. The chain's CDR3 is CASSLAASGGSDTQYF.

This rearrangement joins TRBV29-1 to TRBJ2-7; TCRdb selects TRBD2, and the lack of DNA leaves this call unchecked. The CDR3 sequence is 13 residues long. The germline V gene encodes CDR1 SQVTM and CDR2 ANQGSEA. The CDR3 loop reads CSVEGTVDYEQYF.

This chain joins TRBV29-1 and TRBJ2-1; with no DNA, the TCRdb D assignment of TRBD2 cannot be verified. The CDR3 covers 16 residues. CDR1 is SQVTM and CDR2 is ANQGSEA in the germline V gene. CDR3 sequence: CSVEDPSRPKEYEQFF.

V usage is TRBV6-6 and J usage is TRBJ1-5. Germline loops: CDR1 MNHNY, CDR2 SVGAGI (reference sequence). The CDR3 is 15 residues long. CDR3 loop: CATIGRDRSNQPQHF.

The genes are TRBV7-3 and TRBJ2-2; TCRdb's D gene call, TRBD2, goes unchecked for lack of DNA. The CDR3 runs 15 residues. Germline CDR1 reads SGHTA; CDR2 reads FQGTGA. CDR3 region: CATRGDYLATGELFF.

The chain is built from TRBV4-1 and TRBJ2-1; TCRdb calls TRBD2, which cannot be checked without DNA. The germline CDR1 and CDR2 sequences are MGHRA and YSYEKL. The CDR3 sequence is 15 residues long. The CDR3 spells CASSHSSGAYNEQFF.

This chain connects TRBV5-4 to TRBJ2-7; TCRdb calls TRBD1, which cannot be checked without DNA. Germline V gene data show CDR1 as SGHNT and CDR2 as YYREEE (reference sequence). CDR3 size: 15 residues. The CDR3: CASSLDRDLSDEQYF.

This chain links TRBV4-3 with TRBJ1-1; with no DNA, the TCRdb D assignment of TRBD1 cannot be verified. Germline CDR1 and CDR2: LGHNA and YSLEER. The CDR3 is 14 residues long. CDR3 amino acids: CASSQITGDTEAVF.

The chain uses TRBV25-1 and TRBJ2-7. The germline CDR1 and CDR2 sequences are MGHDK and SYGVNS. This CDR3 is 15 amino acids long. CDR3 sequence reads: CASSGAAGSSYEQYF.

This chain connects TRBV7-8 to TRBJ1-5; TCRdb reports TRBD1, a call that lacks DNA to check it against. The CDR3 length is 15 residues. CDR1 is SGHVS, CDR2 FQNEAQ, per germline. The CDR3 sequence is CASSSQDSSNQPQHF.

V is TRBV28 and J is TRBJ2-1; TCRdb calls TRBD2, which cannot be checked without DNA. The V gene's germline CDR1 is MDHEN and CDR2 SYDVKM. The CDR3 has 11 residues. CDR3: CASRSSRGQFF.

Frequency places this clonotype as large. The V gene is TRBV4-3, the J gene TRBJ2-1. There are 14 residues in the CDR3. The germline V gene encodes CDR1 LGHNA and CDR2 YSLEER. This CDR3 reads CASSQDAQYNEQFF.

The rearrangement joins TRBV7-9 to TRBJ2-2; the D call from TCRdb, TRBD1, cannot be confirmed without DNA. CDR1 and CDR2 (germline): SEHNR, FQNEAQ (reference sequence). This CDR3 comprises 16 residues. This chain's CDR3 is CASSPPGMRNTGELFF.

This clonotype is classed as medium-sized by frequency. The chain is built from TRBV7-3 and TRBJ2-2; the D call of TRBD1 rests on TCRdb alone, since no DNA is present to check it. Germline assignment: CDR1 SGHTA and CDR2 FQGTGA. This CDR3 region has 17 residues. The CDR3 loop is CASSTGNRGVGTGELFF.

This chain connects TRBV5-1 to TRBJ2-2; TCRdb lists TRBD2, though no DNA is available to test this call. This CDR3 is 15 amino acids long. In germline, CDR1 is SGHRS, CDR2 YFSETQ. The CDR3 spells CASSLWPSNTGELFF. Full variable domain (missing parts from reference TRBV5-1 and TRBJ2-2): KAGVTQTPRYLIKTRGQQVTLSCSPISGHRSVSWYQQTPGQGLQFLFEYFSETQRNKGNFPGRFSGRQFSNSRSEMNVSTLELGDSALYLCASSLWPSNTGELFFGEGSRLTVL.

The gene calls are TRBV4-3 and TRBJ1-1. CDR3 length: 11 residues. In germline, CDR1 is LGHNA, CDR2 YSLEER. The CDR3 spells CASSQNTEAFF.

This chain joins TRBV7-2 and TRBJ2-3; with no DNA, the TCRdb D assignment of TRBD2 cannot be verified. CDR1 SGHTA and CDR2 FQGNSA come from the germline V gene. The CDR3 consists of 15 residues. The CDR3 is CASSAPGLGTDTQYF.

The CDR3 here is CASSSIGGDNEQFF. This chain joins TRBV7-9 and TRBJ2-1; TCRdb names TRBD1, which stays unverified in the absence of DNA. This CDR3 is 14 amino acids long. Per germline, CDR1 SEHNR and CDR2 FQNEAQ (reference sequence).

The CDR3 loop is CASSPRGGSNQPQHF. This chain joins TRBV7-9 and TRBJ1-5; checking the TCRdb D call of TRBD1 is not possible without DNA. Germline values: CDR1 SEHNR, CDR2 FQNEAQ (reference sequence). The CDR3 runs 15 residues.

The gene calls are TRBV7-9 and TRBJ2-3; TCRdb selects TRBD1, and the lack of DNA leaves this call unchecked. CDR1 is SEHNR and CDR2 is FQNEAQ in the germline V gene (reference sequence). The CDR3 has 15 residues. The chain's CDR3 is CASSLRQGDTDTQYF.

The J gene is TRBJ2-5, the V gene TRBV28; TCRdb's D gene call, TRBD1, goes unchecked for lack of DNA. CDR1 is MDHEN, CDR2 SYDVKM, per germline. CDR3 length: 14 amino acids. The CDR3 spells CASSKGGLTETQYF.

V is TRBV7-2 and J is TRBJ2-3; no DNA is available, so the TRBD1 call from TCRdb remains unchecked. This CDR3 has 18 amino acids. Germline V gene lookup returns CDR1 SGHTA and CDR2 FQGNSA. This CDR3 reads CASSLEGVGDLSTDTQYF.

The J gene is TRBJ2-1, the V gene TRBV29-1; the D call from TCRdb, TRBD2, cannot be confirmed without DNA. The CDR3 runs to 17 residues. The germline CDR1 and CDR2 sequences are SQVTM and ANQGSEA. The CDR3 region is CSVESPLVGSDPIEQFF.

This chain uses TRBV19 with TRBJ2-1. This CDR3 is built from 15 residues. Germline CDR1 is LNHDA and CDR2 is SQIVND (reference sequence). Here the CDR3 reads CASSRAGSSYNEQFF.

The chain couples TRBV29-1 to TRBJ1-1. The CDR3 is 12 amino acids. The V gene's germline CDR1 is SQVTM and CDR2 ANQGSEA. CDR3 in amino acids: CSVTAQNTEAFF.

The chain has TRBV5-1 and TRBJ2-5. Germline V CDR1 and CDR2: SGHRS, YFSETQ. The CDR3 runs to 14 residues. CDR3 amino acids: CASSFLLEQETQYF.

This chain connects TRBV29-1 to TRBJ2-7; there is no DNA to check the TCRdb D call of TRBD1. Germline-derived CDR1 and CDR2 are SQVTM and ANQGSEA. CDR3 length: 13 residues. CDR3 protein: CSVRRQGGYEQYF.